The 8 T cell receptor beta chains below come from one sample, sequenced in a study of T cell responses to AZD1222 COVID-19 vaccine. Generated by immunoSEQ multiplex PCR, the TCRdb table keeps only in-frame clones and is missing some. In the table there are just under 95,000 clones, under 90% of which are singletons. This sample comprised peripheral blood, obtained on day 0 of AZD1222 vaccination. The receptors here all came from an adult in good health.

This clone appeared once. The chain uses TRBV12-3 or TRBV12-4 and TRBJ2-5; tentative D call: TRBD1 (6 bases). V gave up 7 bases and J gave up 1 base, with 10 bases separating them. The CDR3 sequence is 13 residues long. CDR3 loop: CASNKGVQETQYF. CDR3 nucleotide sequence: TGTGCCAGCAATAAGGGGGTCCAAGAGACCCAGTACTTC.

V is TRBV4-1 and J is TRBJ2-1; 9 nucleotides agree with TRBD1. Germline CDR1 is MGHRA and CDR2 is YSYEKL. Trimming removed 4 bases from V and 7 bases from J; junction bases left unmatched: 8. The CDR3 is 15 amino acids. The CDR3 is CASSRTGTGRNEQFF. CDR3 nucleotide sequence: TGCGCCAGCAGCCGCACCGGGACAGGGAGGAATGAGCAGTTCTTC.

This clone was counted once. The rearrangement uses TRBV9 and TRBJ2-1, with 9 bases lining up with TRBD1. The V and J ends lost 6 bases and 6 bases, in that order; junction bases with no gene match: 7. This CDR3 has 14 residues. From germline, CDR1 is SGDLS and CDR2 YYNGEE. The CDR3 protein is CASNLGQGRNEQFF. The CDR3 DNA reads as TGTGCCAGCAACCTGGGACAGGGCCGCAATGAGCAGTTCTTC.

The chain joins TRBV4-1 to TRBJ2-3; TRBD2 matches at 10 bases. Germline CDR1 reads MGHRA; CDR2 reads YSYEKL. J lost 2 bases, V lost 4 bases, and 9 bases had no gene match. The CDR3 contains 17 residues. CDR3 residues: CASSPRISGGNTDTQYF. CDR3 in DNA: TGCGCCAGCAGCCCCCGGATTAGCGGGGGGAACACAGATACGCAGTATTTT.

The chain employs TRBV19 and TRBJ1-2; D not certain. Germline V gene data show CDR1 as LNHDA and CDR2 as SQIVND (reference sequence). V was cut by 6 bases and J by 8 bases, with 13 bases left in between. There are 12 residues in the CDR3. The chain's CDR3 is CASSQSLRGYTF. The CDR3 DNA reads TGTGCCAGTAGCCAATCCCTAAGGGGCTACACCTTC. The whole variable domain, filled in from reference TRBV19 and TRBJ1-2, reads DGGITQSPKYLFRKEGQNVTLSCEQNLNHDAMYWYRQDPGQGLRLIYYSQIVNDFQKGDIAEGYSVSREKKESFPLTVTSAQKNPTAFYLCASSQSLRGYTFGSGTRLTVV.

The chain is built from TRBV7-9 and TRBJ2-4, with 8 bases lining up with TRBD1. CDR1 is SEHNR and CDR2 is FQNEAQ in the germline V gene (reference sequence). This CDR3 comprises 14 residues. Unmatched junction bases numbered 8, after V lost 6 bases and J lost 7 bases. For the CDR3, the DNA is TGTGCCAGCAGAGGGACAGGCGGAGGGAACATTCAGTACTTC. Translated: CASRGTGGGNIQYF.

This sequence joins TRBV6-1 and TRBJ2-7, with D perhaps matching TRBD2 (6 bases). The CDR3 length is 17 residues. In germline, CDR1 is MNHNS, CDR2 SASEGT. V was clipped by 3 bases and J by 3 bases, with 21 bases between them. The CDR3 loop is CASSEVLGASVGYEQYF. DNA for the CDR3: TGTGCCAGCAGTGAGGTCCTCGGGGCTAGCGTCGGCTACGAGCAGTACTTC.

In its sample, this clone was seen once. The chain joins TRBV7-9 to TRBJ2-2; 8 nucleotides align to TRBD1. This CDR3 is built from 19 residues. V was pared by 5 bases and J by 0 bases, with 14 bases of the junction left unmatched. Germline V gene data show CDR1 as SEHNR and CDR2 as FQNEAQ (reference sequence). The CDR3 DNA follows: TGTGCCAGCAGCCTCAGGACAGGGAGCCGTCTATCGAACACCGGGGAGCTGTTTTTT. Amino acids: CASSLRTGSRLSNTGELFF.